This TCR beta chain was sequenced during a study of OX40 agonist ivuxolimab in advanced cancers. The study, taken as a whole, reports: Researchers did not establish what antigens the expanded peripheral T cells target. Clones of CD4+ and CD8+ blood T cells grew by week 6 at doses of 0.1 to 3.0 mg/kg.

This clone appeared a few times. The antigen remains unidentified. A junction boundary mismatches the germline segment, possibly from a read error. Per germline, CDR1 MNHNS and CDR2 SASEGT. The length of the CDR3 is 9 residues. Patients who had autoimmune disease history or got systemic immunosuppression were left out. The assay was immunoSEQ multiplex PCR, and TCRdb's table has in-frame clones only and misses some. The sample has approximately 15,000 clones, about 88% seen once. The sequence derives from an adult with an advanced solid tumor such as melanoma, head and neck, liver or kidney cancer. Sequenced material: CD4+ or CD8+ T cells sorted from blood, taken in a trial of the OX40 agonist ivuxolimab. The chain employs TRBV6-1 and TRBJ2-7; 7 positions agree with TRBD2. CDR3 bases: TGTGCCAGCGGGAGGGGAGAGAACTTC. Its translation: CASGRGENF.